Below are 20 T cell receptor beta chains sequenced from a single sample in a study of blood T cell repertoires in COVID-19. The table came from immunoSEQ multiplex PCR; TCRdb's copy has only in-frame clones and leaves some out. This table has about 88,000 clones, about 91% appearing once. Sequencing was done on a sample of peripheral blood. The receptors were gathered from a human donor with active COVID-19. The donor label of this sample is uncertain.

With respect to this clone: The sample holds other DNA sequences that translate to the same CDR3. The chain carries TRBV11-2 and TRBJ2-7, with D perhaps TRBD2 (5 bases). The CDR3 covers 12 residues. The ends were cut back, 5 bases at V and 6 bases at J, with 11 bases in the middle. Germline lookup yields CDR1 SGHAT and CDR2 FQNNGV. CDR3 region: CASSPGGGEQYF. Here the CDR3 DNA reads TGTGCCAGCAGCCCCGGTGGAGGCGAGCAGTACTTC. Variable domain in full (rest from reference TRBV11-2 and TRBJ2-7): EAGVAQSPRYKIIEKRQSVAFWCNPISGHATLYWYQQILGQGPKLLIQFQNNGVVDDSQLPKDRFSAERLKGVDSTLKIQPAKLEDSAVYLCASSPGGGEQYFGPGTRLTVT.

J is TRBJ1-2 and V is TRBV5-1; D gene uncertain. The germline V gene has CDR1 SGHRS and CDR2 YFSETQ. Trimming left V 0 bases short and J 6 bases short, with 9 bases between. The CDR3 is made up of 13 amino acids. CDR3 nucleotides: TGCGCCAGCAGCTTGGGACTATACAATGGCTACACCTTC. Translation: CASSLGLYNGYTF.

V and J are TRBV7-8 and TRBJ2-5; 7 bases agree with TRBD1. The junction had 15 bases not matched to a gene; V was cut back by 5 bases and J by 3 bases. There are 17 residues in the CDR3. Germline V gene data show CDR1 as SGHVS and CDR2 as FQNEAQ. DNA for the CDR3: TGTGCCAGCAGCCGAAACTCCCCCGGGACAGCCAAAGAGACCCAGTACTTC. Its translation: CASSRNSPGTAKETQYF.

The chain carries TRBV5-6 and TRBJ2-3, with unresolved D. Deletions cut 0 bases from V and 3 bases from J, with 11 bases between. The CDR3 covers 15 residues. Germline V gene data show CDR1 as SGHDT and CDR2 as YYEEEE. For the CDR3, the DNA is TGTGCCAGCAGCTTGGAGAGCCGATTGACAGATACGCAGTATTTT. Translation gives CASSLESRLTDTQYF.

This sequence joins TRBV4-3 and TRBJ1-1; 9 nucleotides agree with TRBD1. The CDR3 sequence is 14 residues long. V gave up 4 bases and J gave up 3 bases; unmatched junction bases: 3. Germline-derived CDR1 and CDR2 are LGHNA and YSLEER. The CDR3 protein is CASSLTGGHTEAFF. The DNA of the CDR3 is TGCGCCAGCAGCCTTACAGGGGGCCACACTGAAGCTTTCTTT.

This chain uses TRBV24-1 with TRBJ2-2; D unclear. This CDR3 region has 13 residues. The V end was cut by 4 bases, the J end by 6 bases, with 8 bases between. Germline loops: CDR1 KGHDR, CDR2 SFDVKD. The CDR3 loop reads CATSDQNPGELFF. In DNA, the CDR3 is TGTGCCACCAGTGACCAGAATCCCGGGGAGCTGTTTTTT.

V and J are TRBV19 and TRBJ1-2; 10 positions agree with TRBD1. The J segment lost 3 bases and the V segment lost 6 bases, leaving 7 bases of the junction unmatched. The germline V gene has CDR1 LNHDA and CDR2 SQIVND (reference sequence). The CDR3 covers 15 residues. This CDR3 is CASRPGTGDYYGYTF. DNA for the CDR3: TGTGCCAGTAGACCCGGGACAGGGGACTACTATGGCTACACCTTC.

The chain carries TRBV5-1 and TRBJ2-1, with D maybe TRBD2 (6 bases). The CDR3 is 15 residues long. Trimming shortened V by 3 bases and J by 3 bases, and 13 bases separated the two germline ends. The germline gives CDR1 SGHRS, CDR2 YFSETQ. The CDR3 here is CASSSKPGGYNEQFF. CDR3 DNA sequence: TGCGCCAGCAGCTCCAAGCCCGGGGGCTACAATGAGCAGTTCTTC.

The genes are TRBV28 and TRBJ1-1, with a tentative D call TRBD1 (5 bases). The CDR3 totals 17 residues. CDR1 and CDR2 from the germline V gene are MDHEN and SYDVKM. Trimming took 5 bases from V and 2 from J, leaving 21 bases between them. The DNA of the CDR3 is TGTGCCAGCAGTGGCCCTGTGGGGCGAATCTTAAACACTGAAGCTTTCTTT. Translated, it gives CASSGPVGRILNTEAFF.

The CDR3 reads CASSQDKVAGEWYEQYF. Here the CDR3 DNA reads TGCGCCAGCAGCCAAGATAAGGTAGCGGGGGAATGGTACGAGCAGTACTTC. The V gene is TRBV4-1, the J gene TRBJ2-7, with 9 nucleotides matching TRBD2. CDR3 size: 17 residues. Germline V gene lookup returns CDR1 MGHRA and CDR2 YSYEKL. V trimming: 0 bases; J trimming: 4 bases; junction bases outside the gene matches: 10.

V is TRBV4-1 and J is TRBJ1-2; 9 bases are shared with TRBD1. V was clipped by 0 bases and J by 5 bases; unmatched bases: 13. The CDR3 sequence is 18 residues long. CDR1 MGHRA and CDR2 YSYEKL come from the germline V gene. The CDR3 DNA sequence: TGCGCCAGCAGCCAAGATATTACTTTGGGACAGGGCTTTTATGGCTACACCTTC. Residues: CASSQDITLGQGFYGYTF.

Concerning this clone itself: Relative to the germline gene, one junction end is altered; a read error may explain this. This chain uses TRBV7-7 with TRBJ1-5, with 12 bases matching TRBD1. Germline V lookup: CDR1 SSHAT, CDR2 FNYEAQ (reference sequence). This CDR3 has 15 residues. DNA for the CDR3: TGTGCTAGCAGCCGCCGGGACAGGGGGCATCAGCCCCAGCATTTT. Encoded protein: CASSRRDRGHQPQHF.

The V and J genes are TRBV2 and TRBJ1-4, with TRBD1 matching 7 bases. CDR1 SNHLY and CDR2 FYNNEI come from the germline V gene. CDR3 length: 12 amino acids. The J segment lost 10 bases and the V segment lost 8 bases, leaving 7 bases of the junction unmatched. CDR3 protein: CASGRQGRKLFF. CDR3 nucleotides: TGTGCCAGCGGCCGACAGGGTAGAAAACTGTTTTTT.

The J gene is TRBJ2-2, the V gene TRBV6-5; the D gene is possibly TRBD2 (5 bases). The CDR3 has 15 amino acids. Per the germline V gene, CDR1 is MNHEY and CDR2 is SVGAGI. Trimming took 2 bases from V and 8 from J, leaving 15 bases between them. The CDR3 is CASSYPGEGTGELFF. The CDR3 nucleotides read TGTGCCAGCAGTTACCCGGGCGAGGGAACGGGGGAGCTGTTTTTT.

The chain employs TRBV7-2 and TRBJ2-3; maybe TRBD2 (6 bases). Germline values: CDR1 SGHTA, CDR2 FQGNSA. CDR3 length: 14 amino acids. With 3 bases removed from V and 3 bases from J, the gap between germline ends came to 10 bases. CDR3 nucleotides: TGTGCCAGCAGCTTGAGTCGGGGGACAGATACGCAGTATTTT. Translation gives CASSLSRGTDTQYF.

This sequence joins TRBV12-5 and TRBJ1-2; 9 bases agree with TRBD1. This CDR3 comprises 14 residues. CDR1 and CDR2 (germline): LGHNT, FRNRAP. Trimming removed 5 bases from V and 2 bases from J; junction bases left unmatched: 3. As DNA, the CDR3 is TGTGCTAGTGGTCGAGGGACAGGGAACTATGGCTACACCTTC. Protein sequence: CASGRGTGNYGYTF.

V usage is TRBV27 and J usage is TRBJ2-4, with 8 bases fitting TRBD1. CDR1 and CDR2 from the germline V gene are MNHEY and SMNVEV (reference sequence). Trimming took 5 bases from V and 1 from J; bases not matched to a gene: 7. The CDR3 contains 16 residues. CDR3 protein: CASSPNRQGAKNIQYF. The CDR3 bases are TGTGCCAGCAGTCCCAACCGACAGGGGGCCAAAAACATTCAGTACTTC.

The chain recombines TRBV10-1 with TRBJ2-1; 11 bases fit TRBD2. V lost 0 bases and J lost 6; bases outside the gene matches: 4. The CDR3 has 16 amino acids. CDR1 is WNHNN and CDR2 is SYGVQD in the germline V gene (reference sequence). Written as DNA, the CDR3 is TGCGCCAGCAGTGAGTCCCCTAGCGGGGGGATCAATGAGCAGTTCTTC. Protein: CASSESPSGGINEQFF.

This clone was found once. The CDR3: CASSTGPPGANVLTF. Here the CDR3 DNA reads TGTGCCAGCAGTACAGGTCCCCCTGGGGCCAACGTCCTGACTTTC. J is TRBJ2-6 and V is TRBV11-2, with a tentative D call TRBD1 (5 bases). Trimming left V 6 bases short and J 2 bases short, with 11 bases between. The CDR3 loop spans 15 amino acids. Looked up from germline, CDR1 is SGHAT and CDR2 is FQNNGV.

The rearrangement joins TRBV5-1 to TRBJ1-1; 7 positions agree with TRBD1. CDR1 and CDR2 (germline): SGHRS, YFSETQ. J lost 4 bases, V lost 0 bases, and 15 bases had no gene match. The CDR3 runs to 18 residues. In DNA form, the CDR3 reads TGCGCCAGCAGCTTGGTGCAGGGGGTCCCGTTTGGCTCCACTGAAGCTTTCTTT. The encoded protein is CASSLVQGVPFGSTEAFF.